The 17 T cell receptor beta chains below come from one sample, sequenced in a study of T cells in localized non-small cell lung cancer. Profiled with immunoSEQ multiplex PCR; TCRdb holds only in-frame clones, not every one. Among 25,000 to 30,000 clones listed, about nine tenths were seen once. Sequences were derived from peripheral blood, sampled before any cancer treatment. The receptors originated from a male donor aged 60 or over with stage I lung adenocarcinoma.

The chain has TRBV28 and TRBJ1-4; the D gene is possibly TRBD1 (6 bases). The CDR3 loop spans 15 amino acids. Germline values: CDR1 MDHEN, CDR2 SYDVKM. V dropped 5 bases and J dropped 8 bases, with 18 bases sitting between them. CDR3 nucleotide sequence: TGTGCCAGCAGTCTAAGACAGGCGGGGGGAGAAAAACTGTTTTTT. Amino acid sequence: CASSLRQAGGEKLFF. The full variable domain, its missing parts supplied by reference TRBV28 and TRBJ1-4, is DVKVTQSSRYLVKRTGEKVFLECVQDMDHENMFWYRQDPGLGLRLIYFSYDVKMKEKGDIPEGYSVSREKKERFSLILESASTNQTSMYLCASSLRQAGGEKLFFGSGTQLSVL.

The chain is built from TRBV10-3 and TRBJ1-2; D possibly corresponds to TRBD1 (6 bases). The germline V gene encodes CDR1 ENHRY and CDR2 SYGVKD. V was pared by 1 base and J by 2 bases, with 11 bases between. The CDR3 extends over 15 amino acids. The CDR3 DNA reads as TGTGCCATCAGTGAGTTTGGGGGCGAAAACTATGGCTACACCTTC. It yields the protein CAISEFGGENYGYTF.

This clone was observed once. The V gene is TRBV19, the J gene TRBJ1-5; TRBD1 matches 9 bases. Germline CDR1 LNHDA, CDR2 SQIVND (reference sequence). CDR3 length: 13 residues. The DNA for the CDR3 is TGTTCCACAGGGGGCAATAGCAATCAGCCCCAGCATTTT. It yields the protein CSTGGNSNQPQHF.

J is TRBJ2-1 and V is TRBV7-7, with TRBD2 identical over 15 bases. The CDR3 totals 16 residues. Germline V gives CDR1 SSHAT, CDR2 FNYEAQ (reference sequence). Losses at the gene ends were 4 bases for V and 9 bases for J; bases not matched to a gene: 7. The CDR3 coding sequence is TGTGCCAGCAGCTCCAGGACTAGCGGGGGGGCGGGTGAGCAGTTCTTC. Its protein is CASSSRTSGGAGEQFF.

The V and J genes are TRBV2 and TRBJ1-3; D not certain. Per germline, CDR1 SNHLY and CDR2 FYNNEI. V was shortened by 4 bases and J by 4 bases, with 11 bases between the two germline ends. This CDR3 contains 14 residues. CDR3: CASSGQRAGNTIYF. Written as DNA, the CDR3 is TGTGCCAGCAGTGGGCAGAGAGCGGGAAACACCATATATTTT.

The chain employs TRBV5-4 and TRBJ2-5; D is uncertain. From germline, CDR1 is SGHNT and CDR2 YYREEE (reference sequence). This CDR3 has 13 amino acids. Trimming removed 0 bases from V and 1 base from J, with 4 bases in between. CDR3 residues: CASSLDSQETQYF. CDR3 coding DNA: TGTGCCAGCAGCTTGGACAGCCAAGAGACCCAGTACTTC.

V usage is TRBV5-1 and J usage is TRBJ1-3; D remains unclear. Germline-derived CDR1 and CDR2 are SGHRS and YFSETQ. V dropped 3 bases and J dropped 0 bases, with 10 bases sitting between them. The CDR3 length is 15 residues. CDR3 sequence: CASSSAGYSGNTIYF. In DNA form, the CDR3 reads TGCGCCAGCAGCTCGGCCGGATACTCTGGAAACACCATATATTTT.

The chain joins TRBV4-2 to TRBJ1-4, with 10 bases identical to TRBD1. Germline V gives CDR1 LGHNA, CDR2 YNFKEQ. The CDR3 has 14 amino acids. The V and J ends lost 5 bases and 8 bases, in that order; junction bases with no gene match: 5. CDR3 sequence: CASSRDRGQEKLFF. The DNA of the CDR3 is TGTGCCAGCAGCAGAGACAGGGGGCAAGAAAAACTGTTTTTT.

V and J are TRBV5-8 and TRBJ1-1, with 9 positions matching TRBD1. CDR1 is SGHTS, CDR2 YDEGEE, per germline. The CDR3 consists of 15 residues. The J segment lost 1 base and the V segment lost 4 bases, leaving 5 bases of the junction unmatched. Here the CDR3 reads CASSPGTGRNTEAFF. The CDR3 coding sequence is TGTGCCAGCAGCCCAGGGACAGGGAGGAACACTGAAGCTTTCTTT.

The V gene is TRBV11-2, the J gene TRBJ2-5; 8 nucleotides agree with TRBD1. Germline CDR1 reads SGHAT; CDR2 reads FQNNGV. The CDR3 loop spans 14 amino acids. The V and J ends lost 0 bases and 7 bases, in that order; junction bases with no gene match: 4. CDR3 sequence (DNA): TGTGCCAGCAGCTTAGACAGGACAGGGCTGACCCAGTACTTC. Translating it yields CASSLDRTGLTQYF. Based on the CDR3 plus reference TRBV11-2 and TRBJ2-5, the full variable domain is EAGVAQSPRYKIIEKRQSVAFWCNPISGHATLYWYQQILGQGPKLLIQFQNNGVVDDSQLPKDRFSAERLKGVDSTLKIQPAKLEDSAVYLCASSLDRTGLTQYFGPGTRLLVL.

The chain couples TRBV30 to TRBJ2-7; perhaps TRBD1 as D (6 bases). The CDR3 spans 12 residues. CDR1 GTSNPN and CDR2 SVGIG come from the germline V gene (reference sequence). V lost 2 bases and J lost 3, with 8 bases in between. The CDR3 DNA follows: TGTGCCTGGAGTACACAGGGCTACGAGCAGTACTTC. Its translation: CAWSTQGYEQYF.

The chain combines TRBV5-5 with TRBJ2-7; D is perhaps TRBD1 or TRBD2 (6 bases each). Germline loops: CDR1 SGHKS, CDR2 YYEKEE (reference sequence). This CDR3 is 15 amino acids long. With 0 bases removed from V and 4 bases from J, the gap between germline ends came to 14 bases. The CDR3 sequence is CASSLATGRTYEQYF. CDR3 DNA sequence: TGTGCCAGCAGCTTGGCCACAGGGAGGACGTACGAGCAGTACTTC.

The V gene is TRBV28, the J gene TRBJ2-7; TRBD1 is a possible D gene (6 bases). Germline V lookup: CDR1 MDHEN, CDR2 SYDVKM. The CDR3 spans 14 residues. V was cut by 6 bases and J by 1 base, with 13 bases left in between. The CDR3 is CASRRDTYSYEQYF. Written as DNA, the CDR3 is TGTGCCAGCAGACGGGACACCTATTCCTACGAGCAGTACTTC. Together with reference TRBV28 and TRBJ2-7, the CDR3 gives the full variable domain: DVKVTQSSRYLVKRTGEKVFLECVQDMDHENMFWYRQDPGLGLRLIYFSYDVKMKEKGDIPEGYSVSREKKERFSLILESASTNQTSMYLCASRRDTYSYEQYFGPGTRLTVT.

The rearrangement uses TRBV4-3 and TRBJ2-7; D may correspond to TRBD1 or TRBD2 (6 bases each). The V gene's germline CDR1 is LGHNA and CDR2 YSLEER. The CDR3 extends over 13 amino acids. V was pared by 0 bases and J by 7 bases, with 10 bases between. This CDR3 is CASSQDGGREQYF. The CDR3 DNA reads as TGCGCCAGCAGCCAAGACGGGGGCCGGGAGCAGTACTTC.

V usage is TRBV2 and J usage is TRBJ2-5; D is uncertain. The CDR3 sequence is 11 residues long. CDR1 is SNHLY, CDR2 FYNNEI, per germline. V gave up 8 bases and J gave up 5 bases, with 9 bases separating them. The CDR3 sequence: CASWRWETQYF. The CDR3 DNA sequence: TGTGCCAGCTGGCGTTGGGAGACCCAGTACTTC.

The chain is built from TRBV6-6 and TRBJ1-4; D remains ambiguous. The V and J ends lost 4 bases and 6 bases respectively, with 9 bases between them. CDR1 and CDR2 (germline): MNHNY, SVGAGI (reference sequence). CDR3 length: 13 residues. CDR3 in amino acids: CASSSGLYEKLFF. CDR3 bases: TGTGCCAGCAGTTCGGGGTTATATGAAAAACTGTTTTTT.

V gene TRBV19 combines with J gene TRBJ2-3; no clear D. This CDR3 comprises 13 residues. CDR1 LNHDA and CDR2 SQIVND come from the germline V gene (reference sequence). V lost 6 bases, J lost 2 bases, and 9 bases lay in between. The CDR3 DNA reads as TGTGCCAGTAGAACAAGGGACACAGATACGCAGTATTTT. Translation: CASRTRDTDTQYF.